These 9 T cell receptor beta chains were all obtained from the same sample, sequenced in a study of OX40 agonist ivuxolimab in advanced cancers. Method: immunoSEQ multiplex PCR; TCRdb's copy keeps in-frame clones and lacks some. The table shows 65,000 to 90,000 clones, with roughly 90% occurring only once. This sample comprised CD4+ or CD8+ T cells sorted from blood, obtained in a trial of the OX40 agonist ivuxolimab. These receptors came from an adult with an advanced solid tumor such as melanoma, head and neck, liver or kidney cancer.

The J gene is TRBJ2-1, the V gene TRBV10-3, with 11 bases matching TRBD2. Looked up from germline, CDR1 is ENHRY and CDR2 is SYGVKD. Trimming removed 7 bases from V and 7 bases from J; junction bases left unmatched: 12. This CDR3 contains 16 residues. CDR3 sequence (DNA): TGTGCCATCAACGTACTAGCGGGAGAGGGGCGGAATGAGCAGTTCTTC. Residues: CAINVLAGEGRNEQFF.

The rearrangement links TRBV6-8 to TRBJ2-2; D uncertain. The CDR3 covers 16 residues. Per the germline V gene, CDR1 is MNHGY and CDR2 is SAAAGT. Trimming took 0 bases from V and 1 from J, leaving 9 bases between them. CDR3 sequence (DNA): TGTGCCAGCAGTTACTCTATCCCGGTGAACACCGGGGAGCTGTTTTTT. The encoded protein is CASSYSIPVNTGELFF.

The V gene is TRBV10-1, the J gene TRBJ2-5; TRBD1 might be the D (6 bases). This CDR3 spans 15 amino acids. Germline CDR1 is WNHNN and CDR2 is SYGVQD (reference sequence). Trimming shortened V by 5 bases and J by 0 bases, and 13 bases separated the two germline ends. The CDR3 nucleotides are TGCGCCAGCAGTCCGGGACAAACTAACCAAGAGACCCAGTACTTC. This encodes CASSPGQTNQETQYF.

About this clone: The junction departs from germline at one end; a sequencing error may be responsible. The chain uses TRBV2 and TRBJ2-1; 11 positions agree with TRBD2. Germline CDR1 is SNHLY and CDR2 is FYNNEI. CDR3 size: 15 residues. The CDR3: CASTEIAGGNNEQFF. CDR3 nucleotide sequence: TGTGCCAGCACTGAAATAGCGGGAGGGAACAATGAGCAGTTCTTC.

The chain carries TRBV7-2 and TRBJ1-4; D is possibly TRBD1 (5 bases). The V and J ends lost 1 base and 8 bases respectively, with 11 bases between them. The CDR3 totals 14 residues. Per the germline V gene, CDR1 is SGHTA and CDR2 is FQGNSA. The CDR3 is CASSLVQGGEKLFF. In DNA, the CDR3 is TGTGCCAGCAGCTTAGTCCAGGGTGGAGAAAAACTGTTTTTT.

The V call is TRBV18, the J call TRBJ2-3; TRBD2 matches at 8 bases. CDR3 length: 15 amino acids. V was pared by 6 bases and J by 4 bases, with 9 bases of the junction left unmatched. Per germline, CDR1 KGHSH and CDR2 LQKENI. CDR3 sequence reads: CASSPPGLEPDTQYF. The CDR3, as DNA: TGTGCCAGCTCCCCCCCGGGACTAGAGCCAGATACGCAGTATTTT.

A few counts support this clone. The V gene is TRBV5-1, the J gene TRBJ1-2; 9 bases are a match to TRBD1. The CDR3 is made up of 15 amino acids. V gave up 0 bases and J gave up 4 bases; unmatched junction bases: 4. Germline values: CDR1 SGHRS, CDR2 YFSETQ. Here the CDR3 DNA reads TGCGCCAGCAGCTTGGACCCGACAGGGGGCTATGGCTACACCTTC. Protein sequence: CASSLDPTGGYGYTF.

This chain joins TRBV6-1 and TRBJ1-5; no reliable D call. The CDR3 is 15 amino acids. Germline V CDR1 and CDR2: MNHNS, SASEGT. V was pared by 1 base and J by 0 bases, with 7 bases between. This CDR3 reads CASSEDRLSNQPQHF. CDR3 in DNA: TGTGCCAGCAGTGAAGACAGACTTAGCAATCAGCCCCAGCATTTT.

The J gene is TRBJ2-1, the V gene TRBV10-1; D is possibly TRBD1 or TRBD2 (5 bases each). V lost 1 base to trimming and J lost 9 bases, with 7 bases between them. Germline V gene data show CDR1 as WNHNN and CDR2 as SYGVQD (reference sequence). This CDR3 is built from 12 residues. CDR3 sequence: CASSEWGSEQFF. The CDR3 nucleotides are TGCGCCAGCAGTGAGTGGGGGAGTGAGCAGTTCTTC.